Sequencing of this T cell receptor (beta chain) was carried out in a study of cytomegalovirus exposure and HLA in healthy donors. Findings and limits, study-wide: With further analysis later on, most CMV-associated TCR beta chains appeared HLA-restricted. A classifier reportedly called cytomegalovirus status with high sensitivity and specificity. At a 0.05 false discovery rate, a later analysis found 16,951 TCR beta sequences to be associated with HLA alleles.

PCR employed 60 Vbeta and 13 Jbeta primers. Sequencing used immunoSEQ multiplex PCR; TCRdb keeps in-frame clones, though not all of them. The sample holds 150,000 to 200,000 clones, around four fifths seen once. Germline V gene data show CDR1 as SGHRS and CDR2 as YFSETQ. V lost 3 bases, J lost 3 bases, and 5 bases stayed unmatched. This CDR3 comprises 15 residues. Regarding this clone: Its antigen is still unknown.

The gene calls are TRBV5-1 and TRBJ1-1, with 10 bases matching TRBD1. Material for sequencing was PBMCs. The TCR originated in a middle-aged man in good health and CMV-seropositive. CDR3 bases: TGCGCCAGCAGCTCCGGGACAGGGGTTCACACTGAAGCTTTCTTT. Protein sequence: CASSSGTGVHTEAFF.